Below are 5 T cell receptor beta chains sequenced from a single sample in a study of shared clonotypes between healthy human individuals. Produced via immunoSEQ multiplex PCR; TCRdb's table is partial and in-frame only. The sample lists under 550,000 clones, approximately 95% occurring once. The sequenced material came from naive CD4+ T cells sorted from blood. Subset meaning: CD45RA+ positively selected. The receptor source for this set is a woman in her thirties in good health.

This chain links TRBV27 with TRBJ2-1; 9 bases are a match to TRBD1. This CDR3 has 15 amino acids. The V segment lost 6 bases and the J segment 7 bases; nucleotides outside the gene matches: 10. Germline CDR1 MNHEY, CDR2 SMNVEV (reference sequence). The CDR3: CASSPPGQGWNEQFF. CDR3 coding DNA: TGTGCCAGCAGCCCGCCGGGACAGGGTTGGAATGAGCAGTTCTTC.

This chain uses TRBV7-2 with TRBJ2-3; D is perhaps TRBD2 (6 bases). CDR1 and CDR2 (germline): SGHTA, FQGNSA. V lost 4 bases and J lost 2, with 13 bases in between. This CDR3 has 15 residues. CDR3 in DNA: TGTGCCAGCAGCTGGGGTCTAGCGCTCACAGATACGCAGTATTTT. It translates to CASSWGLALTDTQYF.

CDR3 DNA sequence: TGTGCCAGCAGCCACGGGGGGGTGAACACTGAAGCTTTCTTT. Protein product: CASSHGGVNTEAFF. This sequence joins TRBV5-4 and TRBJ1-1, with D tentatively TRBD1 (5 bases). The V end lost 4 bases, the J end lost 0 bases, and 10 bases lay between the germline ends. This CDR3 spans 14 amino acids. The germline CDR1 and CDR2 sequences are SGHNT and YYREEE (reference sequence).

The CDR3 coding sequence is TGTGCCAGCAGCTTATGGAATTCACCCCTCCACTTT. It specifies CASSLWNSPLHF. The genes are TRBV13 and TRBJ1-6; D unresolved. This CDR3 is built from 12 residues. Trimming left V 2 bases short and J 7 bases short, with 3 bases between. The germline gives CDR1 PRHDT, CDR2 FYEKMQ (reference sequence). Variable domain in full (rest from reference TRBV13 and TRBJ1-6): AAGVIQSPRHLIKEKRETATLKCYPIPRHDTVYWYQQGPGQDPQFLISFYEKMQSDKGSIPDRFSAQQFSDYHSELNMSSLELGDSALYFCASSLWNSPLHFGNGTRLTVT.

This sequence joins TRBV5-4 and TRBJ2-1, with D possibly matching TRBD1 (6 bases). Between the trimmed V and J ends, which lost 4 bases and 10 bases, there was a span of 30 bases. This CDR3 comprises 18 residues. Germline V gene lookup returns CDR1 SGHNT and CDR2 YYREEE (reference sequence). CDR3 nucleotide sequence: TGTGCCAGCAGCCGGGTAGGTTTAGGACAGAGGCCTTCGGGGGAGCAGTTCTTC. This encodes CASSRVGLGQRPSGEQFF.